Below, 8 T cell receptor beta chains from the same sample are listed, as sequenced in a study of beta chain features in type 1 diabetes. Study outcomes and limitations: All four CD4+ subsets of Type 1 diabetes patients contained TCRB CDR3s that were moderately but significantly shorter.

These receptors are not linked to any known antigen. What was sequenced were expressed TCRB transcripts, since all of the isolated RNA had been reverse transcribed. Sequencing was performed with immunoSEQ multiplex PCR; in TCRdb, only in-frame clones are kept and a portion is missing. The data hold 300,000 or so clones, with around 9% observed a single time. The sample taken for sequencing was central memory CD4+ T cells from blood. The source is a man aged 25-40 years with type 1 diabetes.

This chain uses TRBV7-2 with TRBJ2-3; D call uncertain. V gave up 0 bases and J gave up 2 bases, with 9 bases separating them. The CDR3 has 15 amino acids. The germline CDR1 and CDR2 sequences are SGHTA and FQGNSA. Written as DNA, the CDR3 is TGTGCCAGCAGCTTAGCCTACCTATCCACAGATACGCAGTATTTT. Translated: CASSLAYLSTDTQYF.

This clone was observed a few times. The rearrangement uses TRBV6-5 and TRBJ2-3; the D call may be TRBD1 or TRBD2 (6 bases each). The CDR3 spans 15 residues. Trimming left V 2 bases short and J 2 bases short, with 11 bases between. Germline V gene lookup returns CDR1 MNHEY and CDR2 SVGAGI. The CDR3 bases are TGTGCCAGCAGTTACGGGGGGCCATTCACAGATACGCAGTATTTT. As protein: CASSYGGPFTDTQYF.

The chain is built from TRBV7-2 and TRBJ1-2; D is possibly TRBD1 (5 bases). The CDR3 has 14 amino acids. The germline CDR1 and CDR2 sequences are SGHTA and FQGNSA. V dropped 8 bases and J dropped 2 bases, with 15 bases sitting between them. The CDR3 bases are TGTGCCAGCTCCGCCGGGGGTGGAAACTATGGCTACACCTTC. Its protein is CASSAGGGNYGYTF.

V gene TRBV7-9 combines with J gene TRBJ1-1; 12 bases map to TRBD1. This CDR3 spans 15 amino acids. Germline V gene sequence: CDR1 SEHNR, CDR2 FQNEAQ (reference sequence). V dropped 5 bases and J dropped 6; count of bases not matched to a gene: 7. CDR3 coding DNA: TGTGCCAGCAGCGGGGACAGGGGGCGCCTGTCTGAAGCTTTCTTT. Translating gives CASSGDRGRLSEAFF.

This sequence joins TRBV2 and TRBJ1-1; 7 bases are a match to TRBD1. The germline V gene has CDR1 SNHLY and CDR2 FYNNEI. Losses at the gene ends were 6 bases for V and 3 bases for J; bases not matched to a gene: 4. The CDR3 has 13 residues. The CDR3 spells CASRTGLYTEAFF. Here the CDR3 DNA reads TGTGCCAGCAGGACAGGGCTGTACACTGAAGCTTTCTTT. The whole variable domain, remainder taken from reference TRBV2 and TRBJ1-1, is EPEVTQTPSHQVTQMGQEVILRCVPISNHLYFYWYRQILGQKVEFLVSFYNNEISEKSEIFDDQFSVERPDGSNFTLKIRSTKLEDSAMYFCASRTGLYTEAFFGQGTRLTVV.

This clone was seen a handful of times. This rearrangement joins TRBV2 to TRBJ2-1, with D maybe TRBD2 (5 bases). Germline V gives CDR1 SNHLY, CDR2 FYNNEI. The V end lost 8 bases, the J end lost 7 bases, and 9 bases lay between the germline ends. CDR3 length: 11 amino acids. CDR3 in amino acids: CASGWENEQFF. DNA of the CDR3: TGTGCCAGCGGGTGGGAGAATGAGCAGTTCTTC.

DNA of the CDR3: TGTGCCAGCAGCTTGTATAGTCTACTGGGGTCAGCTTTCTTT. Translated, it gives CASSLYSLLGSAFF. The chain uses TRBV5-6 and TRBJ1-1; D uncertain. Trimming took 1 base from V and 10 from J, leaving 17 bases between them. Germline values: CDR1 SGHDT, CDR2 YYEEEE. This CDR3 is built from 14 residues.

This clone was seen more than once but under ten times. In DNA, the CDR3 is TGTGCCATCAGCGGACTAGCGGGGGGCTACTCCTACAATGAGCAGTTCTTC. Its translation: CAISGLAGGYSYNEQFF. The J gene is TRBJ2-1, the V gene TRBV10-3, with TRBD2 identical over 14 bases. The J segment lost 0 bases and the V segment lost 6 bases, leaving 4 bases of the junction unmatched. The CDR3 is 17 residues long. CDR1 is ENHRY and CDR2 is SYGVKD in the germline V gene.